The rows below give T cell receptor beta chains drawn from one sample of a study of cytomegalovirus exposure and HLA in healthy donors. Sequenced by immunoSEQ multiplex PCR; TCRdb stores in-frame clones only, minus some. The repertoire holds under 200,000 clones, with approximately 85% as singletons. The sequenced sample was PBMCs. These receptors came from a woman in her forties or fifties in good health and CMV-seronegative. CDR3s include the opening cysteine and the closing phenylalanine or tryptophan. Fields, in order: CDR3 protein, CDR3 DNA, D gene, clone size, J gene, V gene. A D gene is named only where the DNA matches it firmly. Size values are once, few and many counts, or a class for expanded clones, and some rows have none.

cdr3_aa: CAWSAQSPNEQFF
cdr3_nt: TGTGCCTGGAGTGCCCAGTCCCCCAATGAGCAGTTCTTC
d_call: NA
clone_size: NA
j_call: TRBJ2-1
v_call: TRBV30

cdr3_aa: CASSLEGQETQYF
cdr3_nt: TGTGCCAGCAGCTTGGAGGGGCAAGAGACCCAGTACTTC
d_call: NA
clone_size: NA
j_call: TRBJ2-5
v_call: TRBV5-8

cdr3_aa: CASSLGTYLKSGGHGELFF
cdr3_nt: TGTGCCAGCAGCTTAGGGACATACTTAAAATCGGGAGGTCACGGGGAGCTGTTTTTT
d_call: TRBD2
clone_size: NA
j_call: TRBJ2-2
v_call: TRBV7-9

cdr3_aa: CASSLQWLGAGDTQYF
cdr3_nt: TGTGCCAGCAGCTTGCAGTGGCTGGGGGCTGGGGATACGCAGTATTTT
d_call: NA
clone_size: once
j_call: TRBJ2-3
v_call: TRBV5-8

cdr3_aa: CASSLGVGGQETQYF
cdr3_nt: TGTGCCAGCAGCCTTGGAGTGGGGGGGCAAGAGACCCAGTACTTC
d_call: TRBD2
clone_size: NA
j_call: TRBJ2-5
v_call: TRBV5-4

cdr3_aa: CASSAMVQGSYNEQFF
cdr3_nt: TGCGCCAGCAGCGCGATGGTGCAGGGTTCCTACAATGAGCAGTTCTTC
d_call: NA
clone_size: NA
j_call: TRBJ2-1
v_call: TRBV5-1

cdr3_aa: CASSLTGGYNEQFF
cdr3_nt: TGCGCCAGCAGCCTGACAGGGGGCTACAATGAGCAGTTCTTC
d_call: TRBD1
clone_size: NA
j_call: TRBJ2-1
v_call: TRBV5-1

cdr3_aa: CAIGITPNTGELFF
cdr3_nt: TGTGCCATTGGCATTACCCCGAACACCGGGGAGCTGTTTTTT
d_call: NA
clone_size: NA
j_call: TRBJ2-2
v_call: TRBV28

cdr3_aa: CASSEGGVNTEAFF
cdr3_nt: TGTGCCAGCAGTGAGGGTGGGGTGAACACTGAAGCTTTCTTT
d_call: NA
clone_size: few
j_call: TRBJ1-1
v_call: TRBV6-5

cdr3_aa: CASSNDRGTEAFF
cdr3_nt: TGTGCCAGCAGTAACGACCGGGGAACTGAAGCTTTCTTT
d_call: NA
clone_size: NA
j_call: TRBJ1-1
v_call: TRBV6-5

cdr3_aa: CASSRGPSGTSYEQYF
cdr3_nt: TGTGCCAGCAGCCGCGGACCTAGCGGAACCTCCTACGAGCAGTACTTC
d_call: TRBD2
clone_size: NA
j_call: TRBJ2-7
v_call: TRBV5-4

cdr3_aa: CASSRGREQPQHF
cdr3_nt: TGTGCCAGCAGCAGGGGGCGAGAACAGCCCCAGCATTTT
d_call: TRBD1
clone_size: NA
j_call: TRBJ1-5
v_call: TRBV6-6

cdr3_aa: CASSEPTAYNEQFF
cdr3_nt: TGTGCCAGCAGCGAGCCGACAGCTTACAATGAGCAGTTCTTC
d_call: NA
clone_size: once
j_call: TRBJ2-1
v_call: TRBV28

cdr3_aa: CASSLTGNYEQYF
cdr3_nt: TGTGCCAGCAGCTTAACCGGGAACTACGAGCAGTACTTC
d_call: NA
clone_size: NA
j_call: TRBJ2-7
v_call: TRBV7-9

cdr3_aa: CASRVQGLGNTEAFF
cdr3_nt: TGTGCCAGCAGAGTGCAGGGGCTGGGGAACACTGAAGCTTTCTTT
d_call: NA
clone_size: NA
j_call: TRBJ1-1
v_call: TRBV6-5

cdr3_aa: CASKPGGTGELFF
cdr3_nt: TGTGCCAGCAAACCGGGTGGGACCGGGGAGCTGTTTTTT
d_call: NA
clone_size: few
j_call: TRBJ2-2
v_call: TRBV28